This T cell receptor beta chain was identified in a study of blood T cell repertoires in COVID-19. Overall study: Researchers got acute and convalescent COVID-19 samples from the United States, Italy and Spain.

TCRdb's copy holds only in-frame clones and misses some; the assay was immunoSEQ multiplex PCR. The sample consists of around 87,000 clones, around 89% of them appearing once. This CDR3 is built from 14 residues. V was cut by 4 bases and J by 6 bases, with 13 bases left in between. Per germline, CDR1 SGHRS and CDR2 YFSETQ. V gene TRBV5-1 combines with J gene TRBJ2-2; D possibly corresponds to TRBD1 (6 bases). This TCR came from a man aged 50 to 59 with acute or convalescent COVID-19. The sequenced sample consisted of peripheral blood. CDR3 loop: CASSGQGIPGELFF. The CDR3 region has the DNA TGCGCCAGCAGCGGGCAGGGGATCCCCGGGGAGCTGTTTTTT.